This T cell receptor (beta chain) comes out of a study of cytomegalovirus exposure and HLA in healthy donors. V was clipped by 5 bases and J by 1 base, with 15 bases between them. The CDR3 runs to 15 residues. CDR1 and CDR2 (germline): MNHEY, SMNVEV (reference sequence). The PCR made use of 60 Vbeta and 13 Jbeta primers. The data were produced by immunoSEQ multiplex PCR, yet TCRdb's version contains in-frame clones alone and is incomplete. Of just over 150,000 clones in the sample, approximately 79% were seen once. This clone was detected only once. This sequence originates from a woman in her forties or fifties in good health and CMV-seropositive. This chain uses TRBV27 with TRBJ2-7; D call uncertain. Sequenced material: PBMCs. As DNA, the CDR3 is TGTGCCAGCAGTCGCTCCCTCTCCGGGTCCTACGAGCAGTACTTC. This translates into CASSRSLSGSYEQYF.